This T cell receptor (beta chain) derives from a study of blood T cells in healthy people across ages. The ends lost 7 bases at V and 7 bases at J; junction bases unmatched: 13. Per germline, CDR1 SNHLY and CDR2 FYNNEI. This CDR3 is 16 amino acids long. A second PCR of roughly 7 to 11 cycles used a sample-barcoded 5' primer and a J-beta primer mix. TCRdb called the 5' RACE reads again in MiXCR, with one record for every CDR3 protein. The table includes about 1.1 million distinct CDR3 sequences, around two fifths detected once. The source of this sequence is a man between 18 and 29 years old in good health. The rearrangement joins TRBV2 to TRBJ1-2; TRBD1 matches at 12 bases. The sequenced sample was blood. The DNA of the CDR3 is TGTGCCAGCACCAGGGGACAGGGGGCACTGGAGTTTGGCTACACCTTC. It encodes CASTRGQGALEFGYTF.